This T cell receptor (beta chain) derives from a study of T-cell reconstitution after alpha-beta-depleted transplantation in children. The CDR3 has 14 residues. Germline loops: CDR1 SGHDT, CDR2 YYEEEE. Trimming removed 0 bases from V and 4 bases from J, with 10 bases in between. The TCRbeta library was prepared with unique molecular identifiers. TCRdb re-analysed the PCR reads in MiXCR, keeping a single row per CDR3 protein. This table holds over 85,000 distinct CDR3 sequences, over 9% found once. This clonotype occurred many times. This specimen consisted of PBMCs from the stem cell graft donor, obtained from the stem cell graft. This sequence originates from a human donor who donated a stem cell graft to a child with acute lymphoblastic leukemia. The chain links TRBV5-6 to TRBJ2-5; D might be TRBD2 (7 bases). The CDR3 nucleotides read TGTGCCAGCAGCTTGGTGGGAGGGGGAGAGACCCAGTACTTC. Protein sequence: CASSLVGGGETQYF.